Listed below are T cell receptor beta chains from one sample, sequenced in a study of blood T cell repertoires in COVID-19. Clones were sequenced by immunoSEQ multiplex PCR, and TCRdb holds only the in-frame ones, with some missing. Of approximately 97,000 clones listed, around nine tenths are singletons. Sample: peripheral blood. The receptor set was obtained from a man aged 45-65 years with active or convalescent COVID-19. Both conserved end residues are part of each CDR3. A D gene is named only where the DNA matches it firmly. Only part of the rows carry a size: once, few, many, or a class if the clone is expanded.

>.|TRBV6-1|TRBD2|TRBJ2-3
CASSDRVGLAGSDTQYF
TGTGCCAGCAGTGATCGCGTGGGGCTAGCGGGTTCAGATACGCAGTATTTT
>.|TRBV19|.|TRBJ2-7
CASSIAGKSSYEQYF
TGTGCCAGTAGTATAGCAGGGAAAAGCTCCTACGAGCAGTACTTC
>.|TRBV5-6|TRBD2|TRBJ2-7
CASSLVLAGPYEQYF
TGTGCCAGCAGCTTGGTTCTAGCGGGACCTTACGAGCAGTACTTC
>.|TRBV30|.|TRBJ2-5
CAWMGGETQYF
TGTGCCTGGATGGGGGGAGAGACCCAGTACTTC
>.|TRBV12-5|.|TRBJ1-5
CASGTQTVVSNQPQHF
TGTGCTAGTGGTACCCAGACAGTCGTTAGCAATCAGCCCCAGCATTTT
>.|TRBV10-3|.|TRBJ1-4
CAISKEPNEKLFF
TGTGCCATCAGTAAAGAGCCTAATGAAAAACTGTTTTTT
>.|TRBV7-2|.|TRBJ2-2
CASSLASVTGELFF
TGTGCCAGCAGCTTAGCTTCCGTCACCGGGGAGCTGTTTTTT
>.|TRBV30|TRBD1|TRBJ2-2
CAWSTGTGGPGELFF
TGTGCCTGGAGTACCGGGACAGGGGGCCCCGGGGAGCTGTTTTTT
>once|TRBV27|TRBD1|TRBJ1-1
CASRSTGSVAEAFF
TGTGCCAGCAGATCGACAGGGTCGGTCGCTGAAGCTTTCTTT
>few|TRBV30|.|TRBJ2-7
CAWSRGRGLHEQYF
TGTGCCTGGAGTAGGGGCAGGGGCCTCCACGAGCAGTACTTC
>.|TRBV5-4|TRBD1|TRBJ2-5
CASSRTGGGQETQYF
TGTGCCAGCAGCCGGACAGGGGGGGGACAAGAGACCCAGTACTTC
>few|TRBV19|.|TRBJ1-6
CASSSESYNSPLHF
TGTGCCAGTAGTAGTGAGAGCTATAATTCACCCCTCCACTTT
>.|TRBV6-5|TRBD1|TRBJ1-4
CASSYLRTGELFF
TGTGCCAGCAGTTACTTAAGGACAGGAGAACTGTTTTTT
>.|TRBV15|TRBD1|TRBJ1-4
CATSRQSGTVGEKLFF
TGTGCCACCAGCAGACAATCCGGGACAGTGGGTGAAAAACTGTTTTTT
>once|TRBV28|.|TRBJ1-6
CASSLANSPLHF
TGTGCCAGCAGTTTAGCGAATTCACCCCTCCACTTT
>.|TRBV28|.|TRBJ1-2
CASSSLGTRHF
TGTGCCAGCAGTTCTTTGGGGACAAGGCACTTC
>.|TRBV5-4|TRBD2|TRBJ2-3
CASSWPSGGTDTQYF
TGTGCCAGCAGCTGGCCTAGCGGGGGGACAGATACGCAGTATTTT
>.|TRBV24-1|TRBD2|TRBJ2-3
CATSEPDLEGTGTSGTDTQYF
TGTGCCACCAGTGAGCCCGACCTAGAGGGGACCGGGACTAGCGGCACAGATACGCAGTATTTT
>.|TRBV3-1/TRBV3-2|.|TRBJ1-2
CASSQRTVVGRGGYTF
TGTGCCAGCAGCCAAAGGACAGTGGTGGGACGGGGTGGCTACACCTTC
>.|TRBV10-2|.|TRBJ2-3
CASTGLPTDTQYF
TGCGCCAGCACGGGACTCCCCACAGATACGCAGTATTTT
>.|TRBV6-2/TRBV6-3|TRBD1|TRBJ1-5
CASSETGDNQPQHF
TGTGCCAGCAGTGAGACAGGGGATAATCAGCCCCAGCATTTT
>.|TRBV6-6|.|TRBJ1-3
CASTSISGNTIYF
TGTGCCAGCACCTCTATTTCTGGAAACACCATATATTTT
>.|TRBV7-9|.|TRBJ1-1
CASQGLNTEAFF
TGTGCCAGCCAGGGGTTGAACACTGAAGCTTTCTTT
>.|TRBV3-1/TRBV3-2|TRBD1|TRBJ1-4
CASSTGQGPAANEKLFF
TGTGCCAGCAGCACAGGACAGGGACCCGCGGCTAATGAAAAACTGTTTTTT
>.|TRBV7-2|.|TRBJ2-3
CASSLEQGNTDTQYF
TGTGCCAGCAGCTTAGAACAGGGAAACACAGATACGCAGTATTTT
>.|TRBV19|.|TRBJ2-1
CATTTSGNEQFF
TGTGCCACTACGACTAGTGGGAATGAGCAGTTCTTC
>.|TRBV7-8|.|TRBJ2-1
CASSVDRSYNEQFF
TGTGCCAGCAGCGTCGACAGGTCCTACAATGAGCAGTTCTTC
>.|TRBV18|.|TRBJ2-5
CASSPPQAETQYF
TGTGCCAGCTCACCACCCCAAGCGGAGACCCAGTACTTC
>.|TRBV28|TRBD1|TRBJ1-1
CASTSGQGDTEAFF
TGTGCCAGCACCTCGGGACAGGGGGACACTGAAGCTTTCTTT
>.|TRBV7-8|.|TRBJ1-5
CASSPQGLGQPQHF
TGTGCCAGCAGCCCTCAGGGGTTGGGTCAGCCCCAGCATTTT
>.|TRBV19|.|TRBJ1-5
CASSQITPGQPQHF
TGTGCCAGTAGCCAGATAACCCCGGGGCAGCCCCAGCATTTT
>.|TRBV5-1|.|TRBJ1-5
CASSLDGQSNQPQHF
TGCGCCAGCAGCTTGGACGGACAGAGTAATCAGCCCCAGCATTTT